The rows below give T cell receptor beta chains drawn from one sample of a study of blood T cell repertoires in COVID-19. The method was immunoSEQ multiplex PCR; TCRdb's version includes in-frame clones alone and lacks a portion of them. The sample shows 310,000 or so clones, 80% to 90% of them seen only once. Sequencing was performed on peripheral blood. The receptors shown here come from a woman in her 50s with acute or convalescent COVID-19. CDR3s include the opening cysteine and the closing phenylalanine or tryptophan. Each record gives: clone size, J gene, CDR3 length, D gene, V gene, CDR3 protein, CDR3 DNA. D genes are given only for firm matches. Clone size is shown for a subset of rows, as once, few, many or a class of expanded clone.

abundance: once
j_gene: TRBJ2-5
len: 14
d_gene: .
v_gene: TRBV18
CDR3aa: CASSPRYSQETQYF
CDR3nt: TGTGCCAGCTCACCACGGTACAGTCAAGAGACCCAGTACTTC

abundance: .
j_gene: TRBJ2-5
len: 14
d_gene: TRBD1
v_gene: TRBV7-9
CDR3aa: CASSLAKQGETQYF
CDR3nt: TGTGCCAGCAGCTTAGCAAAACAGGGGGAGACCCAGTACTTC

abundance: .
j_gene: TRBJ2-5
len: 17
d_gene: TRBD2
v_gene: TRBV7-8
CDR3aa: CASSLWGVAGEKETQYF
CDR3nt: TGTGCCAGCAGCTTATGGGGAGTAGCGGGAGAGAAAGAGACCCAGTACTTC

abundance: .
j_gene: TRBJ1-1
len: 14
d_gene: TRBD1
v_gene: TRBV24-1
CDR3aa: CATSSDRAPSQAFF
CDR3nt: TGTGCCACCAGTTCAGACAGGGCCCCTTCCCAAGCTTTCTTT

abundance: once
j_gene: TRBJ1-1
len: 15
d_gene: TRBD1
v_gene: TRBV29-1
CDR3aa: CSVEEGQPFNTEAFF
CDR3nt: TGCAGCGTTGAGGAGGGACAGCCATTTAACACTGAAGCTTTCTTT

abundance: .
j_gene: TRBJ2-3
len: 16
d_gene: TRBD2
v_gene: TRBV7-2
CDR3aa: CASRLLAGQSTDTQYF
CDR3nt: TGTGCCAGCAGACTACTAGCGGGGCAAAGCACAGATACGCAGTATTTT

abundance: once
j_gene: TRBJ2-1
len: 13
d_gene: TRBD2
v_gene: TRBV12-3/TRBV12-4
CDR3aa: CACRLAAYNEQFF
CDR3nt: TGTGCCTGCCGACTAGCGGCATACAATGAGCAGTTCTTC

abundance: many
j_gene: TRBJ2-7
len: 16
d_gene: TRBD2
v_gene: TRBV30
CDR3aa: CAWSVGTSGRNDEQYF
CDR3nt: TGTGCCTGGAGTGTAGGTACTAGCGGGAGAAACGACGAGCAGTACTTC

abundance: .
j_gene: TRBJ2-7
len: 14
d_gene: .
v_gene: TRBV5-1
CDR3aa: CASSLISRGDEQYF
CDR3nt: TGCGCCAGCAGCTTAATTTCCAGGGGTGACGAGCAGTACTTC

abundance: once
j_gene: TRBJ1-1
len: 11
d_gene: .
v_gene: TRBV3-1/TRBV3-2
CDR3aa: CASSHDTEAFF
CDR3nt: TGTGCCAGCAGCCACGACACTGAAGCTTTCTTT

abundance: .
j_gene: TRBJ2-7
len: 15
d_gene: TRBD2
v_gene: TRBV30
CDR3aa: CAWSLKGTSSYEQYF
CDR3nt: TGTGCCTGGAGCTTAAAGGGGACTAGCTCCTACGAGCAGTACTTC

abundance: .
j_gene: TRBJ1-1
len: 15
d_gene: TRBD1
v_gene: TRBV10-3
CDR3aa: CAISESVGGVSEAFF
CDR3nt: TGTGCCATCAGTGAGTCGGTAGGGGGCGTATCTGAAGCTTTCTTT

abundance: .
j_gene: TRBJ1-2
len: 13
d_gene: TRBD1
v_gene: TRBV19
CDR3aa: CASINRDRGGYTF
CDR3nt: TGTGCCAGTATCAACCGGGACAGGGGCGGCTACACCTTC

abundance: .
j_gene: TRBJ1-4
len: 14
d_gene: TRBD1
v_gene: TRBV27
CDR3aa: CASSYRGTNEKLFF
CDR3nt: TGTGCCAGCAGTTACAGGGGAACTAATGAAAAACTGTTTTTT

abundance: .
j_gene: TRBJ1-1
len: 14
d_gene: .
v_gene: TRBV9
CDR3aa: CASSVGGSGTEAFF
CDR3nt: TGTGCCAGCAGCGTAGGAGGGAGCGGCACTGAAGCTTTCTTT

abundance: few
j_gene: TRBJ1-4
len: 17
d_gene: .
v_gene: TRBV4-1
CDR3aa: CASSQERQDIGNEKLFF
CDR3nt: TGCGCCAGCAGCCAAGAGAGACAGGACATAGGTAATGAAAAACTGTTTTTT

abundance: .
j_gene: TRBJ2-2
len: 16
d_gene: .
v_gene: TRBV3-1/TRBV3-2
CDR3aa: CASSQVGRGNTGELFF
CDR3nt: TGTGCCAGCAGCCAAGTGGGAAGGGGGAACACCGGGGAGCTGTTTTTT

abundance: .
j_gene: TRBJ2-2
len: 15
d_gene: TRBD2
v_gene: TRBV27
CDR3aa: CASSFLTSGSRELFF
CDR3nt: TGTGCCAGCAGTTTTCTGACTAGCGGGAGTCGGGAGCTGTTTTTT

abundance: few
j_gene: TRBJ1-5
len: 14
d_gene: TRBD1
v_gene: TRBV4-1
CDR3aa: CASSQVTGSQPQHF
CDR3nt: TGCGCCAGCAGCCAAGTGACAGGGAGTCAGCCCCAGCATTTT

abundance: .
j_gene: TRBJ1-6
len: 14
d_gene: .
v_gene: TRBV30
CDR3aa: CAWGTGEWRSPLHF
CDR3nt: TGTGCCTGGGGAACAGGAGAGTGGCGGTCACCCCTCCACTTT

abundance: .
j_gene: TRBJ2-7
len: 15
d_gene: TRBD1
v_gene: TRBV5-5
CDR3aa: CASSSGQAYSYEQYF
CDR3nt: TGTGCCAGCAGCTCGGGACAGGCGTACTCCTACGAGCAGTACTTC

abundance: .
j_gene: TRBJ1-1
len: 14
d_gene: TRBD1
v_gene: TRBV6-5
CDR3aa: CASTQGAANTEAFF
CDR3nt: TGTGCCAGCACCCAGGGGGCTGCTAACACTGAAGCTTTCTTT

abundance: few
j_gene: TRBJ1-4
len: 16
d_gene: .
v_gene: TRBV28
CDR3aa: CASTGQTYATNEKLFF
CDR3nt: TGTGCCAGCACCGGACAGACTTATGCAACTAATGAAAAACTGTTTTTT

abundance: .
j_gene: TRBJ2-1
len: 16
d_gene: .
v_gene: TRBV4-1
CDR3aa: CASSQEWEINYNEQFF
CDR3nt: TGCGCCAGCAGCCAAGAATGGGAGATTAACTACAATGAGCAGTTCTTC

abundance: few
j_gene: TRBJ1-2
len: 13
d_gene: .
v_gene: TRBV9
CDR3aa: CASSTGTIYGYTF
CDR3nt: TGTGCCAGCAGCACCGGGACAATCTATGGCTACACCTTC

abundance: .
j_gene: TRBJ1-6
len: 11
d_gene: .
v_gene: TRBV29-1
CDR3aa: CSVGSNSPLHF
CDR3nt: TGCAGCGTTGGGAGTAATTCACCCCTCCACTTT

abundance: .
j_gene: TRBJ1-1
len: 13
d_gene: .
v_gene: TRBV24-1
CDR3aa: CATKAQPNTEAFF
CDR3nt: TGTGCCACCAAAGCACAGCCGAACACTGAAGCTTTCTTT

abundance: .
j_gene: TRBJ1-2
len: 17
d_gene: TRBD1
v_gene: TRBV24-1
CDR3aa: CATSPTTGTGGRYGYTF
CDR3nt: TGTGCCACCAGCCCAACTACCGGGACAGGGGGCCGCTATGGCTACACCTTC

abundance: .
j_gene: TRBJ1-5
len: 15
d_gene: .
v_gene: TRBV27
CDR3aa: CASSLAGLDNQPQHF
CDR3nt: TGTGCCAGCAGTTTGGCAGGGCTGGACAATCAGCCCCAGCATTTT

abundance: once
j_gene: TRBJ2-1
len: 16
d_gene: TRBD2
v_gene: TRBV6-4
CDR3aa: CASSPDGTSGSGEQFF
CDR3nt: TGTGCCAGCTCCCCCGACGGGACTAGCGGGAGTGGTGAGCAGTTCTTC

abundance: .
j_gene: TRBJ1-1
len: 17
d_gene: .
v_gene: TRBV19
CDR3aa: CASSIEFSQGENTEAFF
CDR3nt: TGTGCCAGTAGTATAGAATTTAGCCAGGGTGAGAACACTGAAGCTTTCTTT

abundance: once
j_gene: TRBJ2-7
len: 13
d_gene: TRBD1
v_gene: TRBV2
CDR3aa: CASSWTGMGEQYF
CDR3nt: TGTGCCAGCAGTTGGACAGGGATGGGCGAGCAGTACTTC

abundance: .
j_gene: TRBJ1-2
len: 14
d_gene: .
v_gene: TRBV6-1
CDR3aa: CASSEARGVYGYTF
CDR3nt: TGTGCCAGCAGTGAAGCGCGGGGGGTCTATGGCTACACCTTC

abundance: once
j_gene: TRBJ2-5
len: 13
d_gene: .
v_gene: TRBV29-1
CDR3aa: CSVEDSTQETQYF
CDR3nt: TGCAGCGTTGAAGATAGCACTCAAGAGACCCAGTACTTC